This T cell receptor (beta chain) was captured in a study of patients and donors after allogeneic stem cell transplantation. A single record per CDR3 protein comes from TCRdb applying MiXCR to the RT-PCR reads. The sample carries about a million distinct CDR3 sequences, under 20% recorded once. V was cut by 1 base and J by 4 bases, with 4 bases left in between. This CDR3 is built from 12 residues. Looked up from germline, CDR1 is PRHDT and CDR2 is FYEKMQ (reference sequence). The sample was blood, either unsorted or a sorted T cell fraction (not recorded which). The source is a human donor who was either an allogeneic HSCT recipient or a stem cell or donor lymphocyte infusion donor (not recorded which). It is not recorded whose cells these are; they may come from a transplant donor. This chain links TRBV13 with TRBJ1-2; D unclear. The CDR3 region is CASSLDPYGYTF. As DNA, the CDR3 is TGTGCCAGCAGCTTAGACCCCTATGGCTACACCTTC.